This note documents a single T cell receptor beta chain sequence. There is no known antigen for this receptor. The record has no base qualities; no much larger clone is one base away. The sample is drawn from a study of PD-1 blockade in classical Hodgkin lymphoma (dated by TCRdb to between 2020 and 2021). Turning to the overall study: Nivolumab dosing was 3 mg/kg intravenously every 2 weeks, continuing until either disease progression or unacceptable toxicity. A peripheral blood immune signature of response to PD-1 blockade in classical Hodgkin lymphoma was defined using TCR beta sequencing and CyTOF. What the authors observed across the whole study: Only a single clinical trial cohort was studied, and what caused the repertoire differences, possibly disease activity or prior therapy, remained undefined. Trial patients achieving complete response had baseline diversity similar to newly diagnosed patients, whereas partial responders and progressors had significantly lower diversity. Patients starting nivolumab less than 1 year after ASCT had lower diversity and were excluded from later analyses to avoid confounding by immune reconstitution. A significant rise by C4D1 was seen in CD4+ but not CD8+ TCR diversity (p=0.0027 vs p=0.16), with the rise being most apparent in complete responders (p=0.02). Baseline TCR diversity was reported as lower in newly diagnosed patients than in healthy donors, and lower still in relapsed/refractory patients.

The time point label of this sample denotes: cycle 1 day 1 (C1D1), immediately before nivolumab initiation. All trial patients had relapsed after autologous stem cell transplantation, with cohorts A, B and C differing in prior brentuximab vedotin exposure. The trial cohort was composed of approximately 60 patients with relapsed/refractory classical Hodgkin lymphoma, for whom complete response, partial response or progressive disease was recorded as best overall response. Trial patients were treated with single-agent nivolumab in the multi-cohort phase II CheckMate 205 trial. An independent review committee assessed best overall response using the 2007 International Working Group response criteria. Trial PBMCs were collected just before the start of nivolumab (C1D1) and during therapy at cycle 2 day 1 and cycle 4 day 1. Peripheral blood was collected in 8 mL Vacutainer Cell Preparation Tubes, from which PBMCs were isolated by centrifugation and then cryopreserved.

The Qiagen DNeasy kit was used to extract genomic DNA both from unsorted PBMCs and from the negatively selected CD4+ and CD8+ fractions. TCR beta CDR3 regions were amplified by immunoSEQ multiplex PCR using primers annealing to V and J segments. A synthetic immune receptor repertoire was used to minimize amplification bias, and remaining bias was computationally removed after sequencing. The paper's processing steps were these. Custom Python scripts were used to quantify repertoire diversity as the Shannon entropy index. The unsorted, CD4+ and CD8+ repertoires were each analyzed separately, with the exception of combined analyses, where CD4+ and CD8+ sequences were merged in silico. Clonal expansion was defined as a frequency increase of at least 2-fold after treatment compared with C1D1, and clones undetected at baseline were assigned a pseudocount of 0.5. Singleton clones were defined as clones with 0 or 1 copy at C1D1, and non-singleton clones were defined as clones with 2 or more copies. Clones expanded in unsorted samples were annotated as CD4+, CD8+ or unknown by matching protein sequences in sorted samples from the same patient. Diversity changes from C1D1 to C4D1 were tested in paired samples using Wilcoxon tests. TCRdb holds this immuneACCESS table with in-frame rearrangements only. Some clones are missing; in checked studies, unresolved V genes explain under half, and the rest has no known cause. That table is the source of V, J and clone size, and D and trimming were worked out from the DNA. For this sample the table gives just over 60,000 clones, of which about nine tenths were detected only once. The ten biggest clones cover about an eighth of the sample.

According to the germline V gene (reference sequence), CDR1 reads MNHNY and CDR2 reads SVGAGI. V is clipped by 2 bases and J by 9 bases, and the sequence between their germline boundaries is 5 bases long. The CDR3 spans 11 residues, from the cysteine through the phenylalanine. The sequence is cut down to CDR3 DNA, 33 bases in frame from base 1. Source: peripheral blood mononuclear cells (PBMCs), taken at baseline. This receptor was identified in a human donor with classical Hodgkin lymphoma. The chain links TRBV6-6 with TRBJ2-1; no confident D gene assignment can be made. The CDR3: CASSYVSEQFF. The DNA sequence is given as TGTGCCAGCAGTTACGTTTCTGAGCAGTTCTTC.